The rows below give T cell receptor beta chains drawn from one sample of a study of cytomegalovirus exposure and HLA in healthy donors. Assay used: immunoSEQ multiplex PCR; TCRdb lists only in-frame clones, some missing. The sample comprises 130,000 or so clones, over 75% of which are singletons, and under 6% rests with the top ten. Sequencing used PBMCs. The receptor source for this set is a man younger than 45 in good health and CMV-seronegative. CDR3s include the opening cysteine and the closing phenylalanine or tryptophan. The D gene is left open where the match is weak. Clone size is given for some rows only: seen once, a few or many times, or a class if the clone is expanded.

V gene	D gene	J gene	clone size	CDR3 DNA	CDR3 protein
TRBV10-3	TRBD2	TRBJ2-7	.	TGTGCCATCAGCGGGGCTACTAGCGGGGACCTTGACGAGCAGTACTTC	CAISGATSGDLDEQYF
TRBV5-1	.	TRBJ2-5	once	TGCGCCAGTAATGGTCGGAGAAACCAAGAGACCCAGTACTTC	CASNGRRNQETQYF
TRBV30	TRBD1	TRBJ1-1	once	TGTGCCTGGGCGGGACAGGGCCACACTGAAGCTTTCTTT	CAWAGQGHTEAFF
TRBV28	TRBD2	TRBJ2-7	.	TGTGCCAGCAGTTCGATAGCCTCTCGACTAGCGGGGGAGCTTGGCGAGCAGTACTTC	CASSSIASRLAGELGEQYF
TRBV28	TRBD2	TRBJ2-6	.	TGTGCCAGCAGTTTGGGGGGGTCTGGGGCCAACGTCCTGACTTTC	CASSLGGSGANVLTF
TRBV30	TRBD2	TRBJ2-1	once	TGTGCCTGGACCCTGGGGGCGGGAGGGCCGGATGAGCAGTTCTTC	CAWTLGAGGPDEQFF
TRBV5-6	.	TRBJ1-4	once	TGTGCCAGCAGGAAAACAGGGATCGAAAAACTGTTTTTT	CASRKTGIEKLFF
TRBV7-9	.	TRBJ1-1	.	TGTGCCAGCAGCTCCCAGGGGGAAGCTTTCTTT	CASSSQGEAFF
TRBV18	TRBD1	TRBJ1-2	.	TGTGCCAGCTCAGGAGGACAGGGACGGTATGGCTACACCTTC	CASSGGQGRYGYTF
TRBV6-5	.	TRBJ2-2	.	TGTGCCAGCAGCCCAGGAGGAACCGGGGAGCTGTTTTTT	CASSPGGTGELFF
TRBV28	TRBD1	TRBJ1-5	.	TGTGCCAGCAGCCCGCTAGGAGCCCAGGGGGCGTGGGGGTCCCAGCATTTT	CASSPLGAQGAWGSQHF
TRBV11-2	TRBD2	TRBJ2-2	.	TGTGCCGGAGCAGGGACTAGCCCCCCGAGGGACACCGGGGAGCTGTTTTTT	CAGAGTSPPRDTGELFF
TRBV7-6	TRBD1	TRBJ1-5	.	TGTGCCAGCAGCTTAGCGCCGGGACAGGGCAATCAGCCCCAGCATTTT	CASSLAPGQGNQPQHF
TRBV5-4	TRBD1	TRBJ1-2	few	TGTGCCAGCAGCCCTGGGACAGGCTATGGCTACACCTTC	CASSPGTGYGYTF
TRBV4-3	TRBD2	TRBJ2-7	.	TGCGCCAGCAGCCTGGGACTAGCTCTCTCCTACGAGCAGTACTTC	CASSLGLALSYEQYF
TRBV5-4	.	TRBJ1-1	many	TGTGCCAGCCAGGGGACGAACACTGAAGCTTTCTTT	CASQGTNTEAFF
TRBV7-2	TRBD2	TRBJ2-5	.	TGTGCCAGCAGCTTAAGTCCTAGCGGGGATCTTGGGACCCAGTACTTC	CASSLSPSGDLGTQYF
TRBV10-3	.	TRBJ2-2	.	TGTGCCATCAGTGAAGGGGGGAACACCGGGGAGCTGTTTTTT	CAISEGGNTGELFF
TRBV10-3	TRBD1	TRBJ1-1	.	TGTGCCATCAGTGAGCCCTTTGCAGGGGGCGTCACTGAAGCTTTCTTT	CAISEPFAGGVTEAFF
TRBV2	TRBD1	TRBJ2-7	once	TGTGCCAGCACCCCGGACAGGGGGCTCCACGAGCAGTACTTC	CASTPDRGLHEQYF
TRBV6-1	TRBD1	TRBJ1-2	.	TGTGCCAGCGTACCAGGGGGGTTCTATGGCTACACCTTC	CASVPGGFYGYTF
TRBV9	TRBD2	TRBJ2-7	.	TGTGCCAGCAGCGTAACTAGCGGGGGGGCCCAGCAGTACTTC	CASSVTSGGAQQYF
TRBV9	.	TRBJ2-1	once	TGTGCCAGCAGCGTAGCGGGAAACTACAATGAGCAGTTCTTC	CASSVAGNYNEQFF
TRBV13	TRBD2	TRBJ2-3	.	TGTGCCAGCAGCTTAAGACTAGCGGGGCGCACAGATACGCAGTATTTT	CASSLRLAGRTDTQYF